The 23 T cell receptor beta chains below were found in one sample sequenced in a study of blood T cell repertoires in COVID-19. Measured with immunoSEQ multiplex PCR; TCRdb has only the in-frame clones, and not every one. The sample has about 18,000 clones; about 91% are singletons. The sample comprised PBMCs or T cells enriched from blood (not recorded which). These receptors all stem from a woman aged 30 to 39 who had recovered from COVID-19.

V gene TRBV5-4 combines with J gene TRBJ2-2, with 11 positions matching TRBD1. With 3 bases clipped from V and 4 bases from J, the junction kept 5 bases outside the gene matches. The CDR3 extends over 16 amino acids. CDR1 SGHNT and CDR2 YYREEE come from the germline V gene (reference sequence). CDR3 in amino acids: CASSSGQGASTGELFF. CDR3 DNA: TGTGCCAGCAGCTCCGGACAGGGGGCAAGCACCGGGGAGCTGTTTTTT.

The chain employs TRBV7-3 and TRBJ2-2; tentatively, D is TRBD1 (6 bases). Germline lookup yields CDR1 SGHTA and CDR2 FQGTGA. The germline V and J ends were trimmed by 6 bases and 1 base, with 9 bases remaining between them. CDR3 length: 14 amino acids. The chain's CDR3 is CASRQTGNTGELFF. CDR3 nucleotides: TGTGCCAGCAGACAGACAGGGAACACCGGGGAGCTGTTTTTT. Variable domain in full (rest from reference TRBV7-3 and TRBJ2-2): GAGVSQTPSNKVTEKGKYVELRCDPISGHTALYWYRQSLGQGPEFLIYFQGTGAADDSGLPNDRFFAVRPEGSVSTLKIQRTERGDSAVYLCASRQTGNTGELFFGEGSRLTVL.

The chain joins TRBV19 to TRBJ1-4, with a possible D match to TRBD1 (6 bases). V dropped 6 bases and J dropped 0 bases, with 14 bases sitting between them. Germline CDR1 reads LNHDA; CDR2 reads SQIVND (reference sequence). The CDR3 is made up of 16 amino acids. This chain's CDR3 is CASSSDRTSTNEKLFF. As DNA, the CDR3 is TGTGCCAGTAGCAGCGACAGGACCTCAACTAATGAAAAACTGTTTTTT.

This clone was observed a single time. This chain links TRBV10-3 with TRBJ1-1; 11 bases fit TRBD1. Losses at the gene ends were 6 bases for V and 3 bases for J; bases not matched to a gene: 6. This CDR3 comprises 15 residues. Germline V gene sequence: CDR1 ENHRY, CDR2 SYGVKD. The CDR3 coding sequence is TGTGCCATCAGAGGGACAGGGGGGTCGGACACTGAAGCTTTCTTT. Translating gives CAIRGTGGSDTEAFF.

The chain is built from TRBV4-3 and TRBJ1-6; TRBD1 matches 9 bases. CDR1 is LGHNA and CDR2 is YSLEER in the germline V gene. The CDR3 contains 17 residues. V lost 0 bases, J lost 7 bases, and 7 bases stayed unmatched. The CDR3 sequence: CASSQDWTGVRNSPLHF. CDR3 nucleotide sequence: TGCGCCAGCAGCCAAGATTGGACAGGGGTAAGAAATTCACCCCTCCACTTT.

The chain combines TRBV6-5 with TRBJ2-2; 8 bases align to TRBD1. The length of the CDR3 is 15 residues. The germline CDR1 and CDR2 sequences are MNHEY and SVGAGI. J gave up 5 bases and V 6 bases, and 8 bases lay outside the gene matches. The CDR3 region is CASRRQGASTGELFF. As DNA, the CDR3 is TGTGCCAGCAGGCGCCAGGGGGCGAGTACCGGGGAGCTGTTTTTT.

This chain connects TRBV7-2 to TRBJ2-3, with D possibly matching TRBD2 (6 bases). Germline assignment: CDR1 SGHTA and CDR2 FQGNSA. The CDR3 totals 15 residues. Trimming took 4 bases from V and 2 from J, leaving 13 bases between them. The CDR3 spells CASSSPASATDTQYF. The CDR3 DNA follows: TGTGCCAGCAGCTCCCCGGCTAGCGCCACAGATACGCAGTATTTT.

The genes are TRBV5-1 and TRBJ2-5; unclear D gene. V lost 0 bases and J 4 bases, leaving 4 bases between the germline ends. CDR1 and CDR2 from the germline V gene are SGHRS and YFSETQ. The CDR3 has 12 amino acids. Written as DNA, the CDR3 is TGCGCCAGCAGCTTGGCCGGAGAGACCCAGTACTTC. This sequence encodes CASSLAGETQYF.

The rearrangement uses TRBV11-2 and TRBJ2-5, with 12 bases fitting TRBD2. V lost 5 bases to trimming and J lost 2 bases; unmatched junction nucleotides: 9. Germline-derived CDR1 and CDR2 are SGHAT and FQNNGV. This CDR3 region has 17 residues. The CDR3, as DNA: TGTGCCAGCAGCACCGGACTAGCGGGGCGGGGACAAGAGACCCAGTACTTC. Translated, it gives CASSTGLAGRGQETQYF.

The chain is built from TRBV12-3 or TRBV12-4 and TRBJ1-1; D gene ambiguous. V gave up 3 bases and J gave up 12 bases, with 14 bases separating them. CDR3 size: 12 residues. The CDR3 coding sequence is TGTGCCAGCAGTTTCTACTCGGAGGAGTCTTTCTTT. This translates into CASSFYSEESFF.

V and J are TRBV7-9 and TRBJ2-2; 7 bases line up with TRBD1. J lost 4 bases, V lost 0 bases, and 8 bases had no gene match. Germline V gene lookup returns CDR1 SEHNR and CDR2 FQNEAQ (reference sequence). The CDR3 totals 17 residues. CDR3 amino acids: CASSLATGFSGTGELFF. The CDR3 DNA sequence: TGTGCCAGCAGCTTAGCGACAGGGTTTAGTGGCACCGGGGAGCTGTTTTTT.

The chain couples TRBV28 to TRBJ1-4, with 7 nucleotides matching TRBD1. Germline lookup yields CDR1 MDHEN and CDR2 SYDVKM. The CDR3 contains 14 residues. The trim removed 6 bases at V and 7 bases at J, leaving 8 bases unmatched. The CDR3 loop reads CASSLGGLSEKLFF. The CDR3 DNA sequence: TGTGCCAGCAGCCTAGGGGGCTTGAGTGAAAAACTGTTTTTT.

This chain joins TRBV6-1 and TRBJ1-4; tentative D call: TRBD1 (6 bases). Trimming took 3 bases from V and 7 from J, leaving 15 bases between them. The CDR3 sequence is 15 residues long. Per the germline V gene, CDR1 is MNHNS and CDR2 is SASEGT. The CDR3 reads CASSEDSLLGEKLFF. The CDR3 coding sequence is TGTGCCAGCAGTGAGGACAGCCTCCTTGGTGAAAAACTGTTTTTT.

V gene TRBV5-4 combines with J gene TRBJ1-4, with D possibly being TRBD1 (5 bases). Germline V gene data show CDR1 as SGHNT and CDR2 as YYREEE (reference sequence). Trimming shortened V by 7 bases and J by 0 bases, and 10 bases separated the two germline ends. The CDR3 runs to 14 residues. CDR3 amino acids: CASGHGATNEKLFF. The CDR3 DNA is TGTGCCAGCGGACACGGTGCAACTAATGAAAAACTGTTTTTT.

The rearrangement joins TRBV6-2 or TRBV6-3 to TRBJ1-5, with a possible D match to TRBD1 (5 bases). The CDR3 totals 17 residues. CDR1 and CDR2 (germline): MNHEY, SVGEGT. V dropped 0 bases and J dropped 0 bases, with 12 bases sitting between them. CDR3 bases: TGTGCCAGCAGTTACTCCCCCGACAGTAATAGCAATCAGCCCCAGCATTTT. This sequence encodes CASSYSPDSNSNQPQHF.

The gene calls are TRBV6-5 and TRBJ2-7; D unresolved. Germline CDR1 MNHEY, CDR2 SVGAGI. Trimming left V 4 bases short and J 4 bases short, with 11 bases between. The CDR3 consists of 13 residues. This CDR3 reads CASSSGTSYEQYF. As DNA, the CDR3 is TGTGCCAGCAGTTCAGGAACCTCTTACGAGCAGTACTTC.

The V call is TRBV7-3, the J call TRBJ2-5, with 8 bases that match TRBD2. The CDR3 is made up of 15 amino acids. The germline V gene has CDR1 SGHTA and CDR2 FQGTGA. Trimming at V came to 0 bases and at J to 4 bases, leaving 4 bases not matched to a gene. This CDR3 reads CASSLTGGAGETQYF. DNA of the CDR3: TGTGCCAGCAGCTTAACCGGGGGGGCCGGAGAGACCCAGTACTTC.

The rearrangement uses TRBV11-2 and TRBJ1-4; D is unclear. Per germline, CDR1 SGHAT and CDR2 FQNNGV. V was trimmed by 5 bases and J by 9 bases, leaving 16 bases between them. The CDR3 spans 14 residues. The CDR3 loop is CASSPIEGSKKLFF. The DNA for the CDR3 is TGTGCCAGCAGCCCGATCGAGGGTAGTAAAAAACTGTTTTTT.

V gene TRBV27 combines with J gene TRBJ1-5, with 10 nucleotides matching TRBD1. This CDR3 region has 16 residues. Germline V gene data show CDR1 as MNHEY and CDR2 as SMNVEV (reference sequence). The trim removed 4 bases at V and 9 bases at J, leaving 12 bases unmatched. The CDR3 is CASSSTSRQGAGPQHF. CDR3 in DNA: TGTGCCAGCAGTTCCACATCCCGACAGGGGGCGGGGCCCCAGCATTTT.

In DNA form, the CDR3 reads TGTGCCAGTAGTTTGACGAGACAGGGGGTCAACACTGAAGCTTTCTTT. Translating it yields CASSLTRQGVNTEAFF. The J gene is TRBJ1-1, the V gene TRBV19, with 9 positions matching TRBD1. After removal of 5 bases from V and 2 bases from J, the junction contained 9 bases not matched to a gene. Germline CDR1 reads LNHDA; CDR2 reads SQIVND (reference sequence). The CDR3 totals 16 residues.

The V gene is TRBV19, the J gene TRBJ2-4; 9 nucleotides agree with TRBD1. Germline V gene sequence: CDR1 LNHDA, CDR2 SQIVND (reference sequence). CDR3 size: 16 residues. Trimming at V came to 4 bases and at J to 7 bases, leaving 11 bases not matched to a gene. Written as DNA, the CDR3 is TGTGCCAGTAGTAACCGGGACAGGGCGGGTAGGAACATTCAGTACTTC. This translates into CASSNRDRAGRNIQYF.

The chain uses TRBV4-3 and TRBJ1-2; no clear D gene. Trimming left V 1 base short and J 0 bases short, with 9 bases between. Looked up from germline, CDR1 is LGHNA and CDR2 is YSLEER. The CDR3 has 15 amino acids. Here the CDR3 reads CASSQVGLANYGYTF. Here the CDR3 DNA reads TGCGCCAGCAGCCAAGTCGGTTTAGCTAACTATGGCTACACCTTC.

A single count supports this clone. The chain couples TRBV19 to TRBJ2-3; 11 bases match TRBD2. The V gene end was trimmed by 6 bases and the J gene end by 1 base; junction bases not matched to a gene: 6. The CDR3 extends over 16 amino acids. The germline V gene has CDR1 LNHDA and CDR2 SQIVND (reference sequence). Here the CDR3 reads CASSRGLAGGTDTQYF. CDR3 nucleotides: TGTGCCAGTAGCCGCGGACTAGCGGGTGGCACAGATACGCAGTATTTT.